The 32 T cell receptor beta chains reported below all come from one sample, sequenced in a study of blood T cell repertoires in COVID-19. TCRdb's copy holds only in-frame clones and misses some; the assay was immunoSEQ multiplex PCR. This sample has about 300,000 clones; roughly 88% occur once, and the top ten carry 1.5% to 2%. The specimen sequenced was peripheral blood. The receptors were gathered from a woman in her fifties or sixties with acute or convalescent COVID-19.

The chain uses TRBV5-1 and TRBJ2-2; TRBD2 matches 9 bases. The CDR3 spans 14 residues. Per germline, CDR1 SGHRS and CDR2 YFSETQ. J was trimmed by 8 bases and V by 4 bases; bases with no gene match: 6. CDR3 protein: CASSPGLAGGELFF. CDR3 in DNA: TGCGCCAGCAGCCCGGGACTAGCCGGAGGGGAGCTGTTTTTT.

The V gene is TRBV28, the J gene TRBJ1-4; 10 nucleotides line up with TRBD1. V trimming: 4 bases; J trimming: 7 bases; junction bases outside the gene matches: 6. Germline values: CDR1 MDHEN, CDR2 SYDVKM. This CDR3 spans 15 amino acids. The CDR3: CASSSSTGGSEKLFF. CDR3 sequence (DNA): TGTGCCAGCAGTTCCTCGACAGGGGGCAGTGAAAAACTGTTTTTT.

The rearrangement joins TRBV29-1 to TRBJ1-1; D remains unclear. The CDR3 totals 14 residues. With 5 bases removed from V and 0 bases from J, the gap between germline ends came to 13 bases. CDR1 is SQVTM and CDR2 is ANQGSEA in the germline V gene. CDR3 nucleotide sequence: TGCAGCGTTACGCGGAGAAGGATGAACACTGAAGCTTTCTTT. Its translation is CSVTRRRMNTEAFF.

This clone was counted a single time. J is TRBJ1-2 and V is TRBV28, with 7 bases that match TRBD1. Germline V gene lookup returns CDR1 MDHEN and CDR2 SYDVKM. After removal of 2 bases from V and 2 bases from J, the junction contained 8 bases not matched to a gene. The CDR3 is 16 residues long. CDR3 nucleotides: TGTGCCAGCAGTTTAATCCCTTTCAGGGGGAACTATGGCTACACCTTC. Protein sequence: CASSLIPFRGNYGYTF.

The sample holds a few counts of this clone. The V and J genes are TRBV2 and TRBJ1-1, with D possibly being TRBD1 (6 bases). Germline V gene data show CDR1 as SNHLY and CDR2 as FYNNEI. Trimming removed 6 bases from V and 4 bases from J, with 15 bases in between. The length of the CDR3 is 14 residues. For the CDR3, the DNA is TGTGCCAGCAGAGTTGACAGGCCCAGCACTGAAGCTTTCTTT. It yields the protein CASRVDRPSTEAFF.

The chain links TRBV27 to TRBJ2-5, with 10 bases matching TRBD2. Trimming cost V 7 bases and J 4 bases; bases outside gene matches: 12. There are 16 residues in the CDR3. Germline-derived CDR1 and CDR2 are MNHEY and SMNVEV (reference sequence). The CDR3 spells CASMRLAGVGRETQYF. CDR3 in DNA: TGTGCCAGCATGCGTCTAGCGGGAGTTGGTCGAGAGACCCAGTACTTC.

The chain's CDR3 is CASSSGQGYGYTF. CDR3 coding DNA: TGTGCCAGCAGCTCGGGACAGGGTTATGGCTACACCTTC. The chain links TRBV7-9 to TRBJ1-2, with 9 bases matching TRBD1. This CDR3 region has 13 residues. V lost 4 bases, J lost 5 bases, and 2 bases stayed unmatched. Germline loops: CDR1 SEHNR, CDR2 FQNEAQ (reference sequence). Variable domain in full (rest from reference TRBV7-9 and TRBJ1-2): DTGVSQNPRHKITKRGQNVTFRCDPISEHNRLYWYRQTLGQGPEFLTYFQNEAQLEKSRLLSDRFSAERPKGSFSTLEIQRTEQGDSAMYLCASSSGQGYGYTFGSGTRLTVV.

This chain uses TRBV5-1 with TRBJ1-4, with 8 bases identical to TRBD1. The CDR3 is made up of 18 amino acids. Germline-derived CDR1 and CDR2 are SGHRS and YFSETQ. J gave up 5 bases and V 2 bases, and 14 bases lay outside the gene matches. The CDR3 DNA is TGCGCCAGCAGCTTCGGGGCAGGGGGCTTGGGGCGAAATGAAAAACTGTTTTTT. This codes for CASSFGAGGLGRNEKLFF.

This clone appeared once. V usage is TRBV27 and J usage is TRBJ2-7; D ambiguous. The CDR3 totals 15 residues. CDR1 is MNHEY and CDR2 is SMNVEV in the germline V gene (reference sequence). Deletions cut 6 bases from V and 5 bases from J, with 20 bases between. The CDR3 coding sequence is TGTGCCAGCAGCCCCCGGAACGACGGGTCCGACGAGCAGTACTTC. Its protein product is CASSPRNDGSDEQYF.

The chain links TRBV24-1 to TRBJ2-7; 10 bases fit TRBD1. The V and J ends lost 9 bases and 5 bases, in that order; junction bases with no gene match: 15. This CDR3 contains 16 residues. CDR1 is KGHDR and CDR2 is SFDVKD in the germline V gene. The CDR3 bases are TGTGCCACCGAAACCTCACACCCCGGGACAGGGGACGAGCAGTACTTC. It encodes CATETSHPGTGDEQYF.

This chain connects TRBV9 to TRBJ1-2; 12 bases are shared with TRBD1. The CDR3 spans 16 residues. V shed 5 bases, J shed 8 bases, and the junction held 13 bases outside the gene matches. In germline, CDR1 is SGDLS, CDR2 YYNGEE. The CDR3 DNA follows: TGTGCCAGCAGAGACCCTCTAGGTGGGACAGGGGGCGGCTACACCTTC. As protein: CASRDPLGGTGGGYTF.

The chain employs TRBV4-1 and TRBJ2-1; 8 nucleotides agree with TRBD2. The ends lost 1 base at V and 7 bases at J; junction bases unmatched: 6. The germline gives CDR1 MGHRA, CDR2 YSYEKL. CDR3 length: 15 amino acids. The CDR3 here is CASSQAQRESNEQFF. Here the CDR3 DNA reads TGCGCCAGCAGCCAAGCACAGCGGGAGTCAAATGAGCAGTTCTTC.

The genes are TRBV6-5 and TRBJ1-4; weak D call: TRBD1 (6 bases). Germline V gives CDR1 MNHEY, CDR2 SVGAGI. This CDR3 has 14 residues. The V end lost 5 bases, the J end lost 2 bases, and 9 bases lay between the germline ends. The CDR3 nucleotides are TGTGCCAGCAGTACAGGGATTACTAATGAAAAACTGTTTTTT. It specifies CASSTGITNEKLFF.

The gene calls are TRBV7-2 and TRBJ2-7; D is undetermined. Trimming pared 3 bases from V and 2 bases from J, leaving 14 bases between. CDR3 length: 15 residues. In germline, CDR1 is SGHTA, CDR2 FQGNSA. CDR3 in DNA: TGTGCCAGCAGCTTCGTCCCCCTACCCCCCTACGAGCAGTACTTC. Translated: CASSFVPLPPYEQYF.

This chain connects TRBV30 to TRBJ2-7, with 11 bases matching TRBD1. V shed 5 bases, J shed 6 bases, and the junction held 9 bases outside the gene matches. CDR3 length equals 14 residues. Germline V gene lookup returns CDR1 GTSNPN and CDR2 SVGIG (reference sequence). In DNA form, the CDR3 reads TGTGCCTGGGGCCTGGGACAGGGGGTACGCGAGCAGTACTTC. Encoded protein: CAWGLGQGVREQYF.

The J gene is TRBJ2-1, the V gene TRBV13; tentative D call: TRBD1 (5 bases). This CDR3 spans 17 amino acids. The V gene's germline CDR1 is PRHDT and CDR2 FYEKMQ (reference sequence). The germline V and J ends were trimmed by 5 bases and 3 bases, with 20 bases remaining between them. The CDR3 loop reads CASSPALARVNYNEQFF. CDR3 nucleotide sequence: TGTGCCAGCAGCCCAGCCCTGGCCAGGGTAAACTACAATGAGCAGTTCTTC.

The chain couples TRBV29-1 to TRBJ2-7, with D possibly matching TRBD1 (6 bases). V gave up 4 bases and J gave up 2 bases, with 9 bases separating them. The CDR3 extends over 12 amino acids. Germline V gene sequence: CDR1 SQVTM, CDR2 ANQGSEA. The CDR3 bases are TGCAGCGTTGGGACAGAGACCTACGAGCAGTACTTC. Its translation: CSVGTETYEQYF.

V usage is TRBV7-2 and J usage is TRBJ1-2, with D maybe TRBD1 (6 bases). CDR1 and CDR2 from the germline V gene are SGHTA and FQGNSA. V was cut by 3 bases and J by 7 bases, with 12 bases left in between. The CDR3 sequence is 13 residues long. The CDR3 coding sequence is TGTGCCAGCAGCTTTTTCCTGGACAGTGGCTACACCTTC. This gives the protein CASSFFLDSGYTF.

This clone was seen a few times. The CDR3 sequence is CASSVDSLGYGYTF. The CDR3 region has the DNA TGTGCCAGCAGTGTGGACAGTCTTGGCTATGGCTACACCTTC. This rearrangement joins TRBV6-4 to TRBJ1-2, with a tentative D call TRBD1 (6 bases). V was cut by 4 bases and J by 4 bases, with 13 bases left in between. This CDR3 contains 14 residues. The V gene's germline CDR1 is MRHNA and CDR2 SNTAGT.

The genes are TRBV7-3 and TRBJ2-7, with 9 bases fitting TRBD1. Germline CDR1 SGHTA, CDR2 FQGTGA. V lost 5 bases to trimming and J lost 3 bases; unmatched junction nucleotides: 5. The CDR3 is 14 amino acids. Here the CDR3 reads CASSPPDRGYEQYF. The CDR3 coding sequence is TGTGCCAGCAGCCCCCCGGACAGGGGCTACGAGCAGTACTTC. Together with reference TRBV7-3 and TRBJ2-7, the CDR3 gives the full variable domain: GAGVSQTPSNKVTEKGKYVELRCDPISGHTALYWYRQSLGQGPEFLIYFQGTGAADDSGLPNDRFFAVRPEGSVSTLKIQRTERGDSAVYLCASSPPDRGYEQYFGPGTRLTVT.

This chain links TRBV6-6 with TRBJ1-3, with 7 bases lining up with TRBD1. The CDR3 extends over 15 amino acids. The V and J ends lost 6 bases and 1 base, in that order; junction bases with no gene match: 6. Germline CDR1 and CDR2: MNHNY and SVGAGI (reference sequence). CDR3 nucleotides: TGTGCCAGCAGCTCAGGGGGTACTTCTGGAAACACCATATATTTT. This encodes CASSSGGTSGNTIYF.

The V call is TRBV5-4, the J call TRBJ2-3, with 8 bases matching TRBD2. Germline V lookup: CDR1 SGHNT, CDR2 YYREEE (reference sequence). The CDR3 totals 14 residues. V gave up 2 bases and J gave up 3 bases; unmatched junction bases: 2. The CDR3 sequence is CASSLSGRTDTQYF. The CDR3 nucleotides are TGTGCCAGCAGCTTAAGCGGGAGAACAGATACGCAGTATTTT.

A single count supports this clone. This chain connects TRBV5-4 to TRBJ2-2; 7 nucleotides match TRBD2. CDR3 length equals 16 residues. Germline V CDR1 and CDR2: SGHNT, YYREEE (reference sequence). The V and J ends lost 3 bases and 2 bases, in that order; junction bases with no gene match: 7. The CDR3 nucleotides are TGTGCCAGCAGCTCTAAAGCTAGCGGAAACACCGGGGAGCTGTTTTTT. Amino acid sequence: CASSSKASGNTGELFF.

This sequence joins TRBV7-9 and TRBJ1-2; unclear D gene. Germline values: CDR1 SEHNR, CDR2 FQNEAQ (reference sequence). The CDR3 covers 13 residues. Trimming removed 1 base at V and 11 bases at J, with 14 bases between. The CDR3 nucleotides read TGTGCCAGCAGCTTAGGTCGCTACCCACTTTACACCTTC. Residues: CASSLGRYPLYTF.

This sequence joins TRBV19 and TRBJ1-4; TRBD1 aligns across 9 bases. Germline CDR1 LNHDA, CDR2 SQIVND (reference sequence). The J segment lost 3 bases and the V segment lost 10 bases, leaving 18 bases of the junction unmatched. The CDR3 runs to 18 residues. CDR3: CAILPGQGRIPANEKLFF. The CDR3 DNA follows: TGTGCCATTCTTCCGGGACAGGGTCGTATTCCGGCTAATGAAAAACTGTTTTTT.

The CDR3 is CASSPGGDTEAFF. The CDR3 DNA sequence: TGTGCCAGCTCACCGGGCGGGGACACTGAAGCTTTCTTT. The gene calls are TRBV18 and TRBJ1-1, with D hard to call. CDR1 is KGHSH and CDR2 is LQKENI in the germline V gene. The CDR3 runs to 13 residues. Trimming took 3 bases from V and 3 from J, leaving 8 bases between them.

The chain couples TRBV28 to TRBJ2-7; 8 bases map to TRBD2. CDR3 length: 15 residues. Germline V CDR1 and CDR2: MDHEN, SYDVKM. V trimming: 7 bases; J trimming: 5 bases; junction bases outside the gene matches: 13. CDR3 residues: CASKTGGAEIHEQYF. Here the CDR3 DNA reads TGTGCCAGCAAGACGGGGGGGGCTGAGATCCACGAGCAGTACTTC.

CDR3 coding DNA: TGTGCCAGCAGCGTCGCAGGATCCCAGCCCCAGCATTTT. As protein: CASSVAGSQPQHF. This chain links TRBV9 with TRBJ1-5; D not resolved. Trimming cost V 2 bases and J 7 bases, with 10 bases left between them. Germline V CDR1 and CDR2: SGDLS, YYNGEE. The CDR3 consists of 13 residues.

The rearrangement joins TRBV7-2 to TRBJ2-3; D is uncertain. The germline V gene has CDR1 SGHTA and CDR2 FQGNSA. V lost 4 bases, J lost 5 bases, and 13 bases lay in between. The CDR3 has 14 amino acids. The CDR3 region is CASSSRLSEDTQYF. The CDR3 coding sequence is TGTGCCAGCAGCTCAAGACTCAGCGAAGATACGCAGTATTTT.

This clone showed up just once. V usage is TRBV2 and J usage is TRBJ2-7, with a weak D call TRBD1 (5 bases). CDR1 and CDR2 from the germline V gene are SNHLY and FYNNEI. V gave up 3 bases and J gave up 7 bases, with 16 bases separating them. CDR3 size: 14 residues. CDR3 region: CASSDQGQGREQYF. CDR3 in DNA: TGTGCCAGCAGTGACCAAGGTCAGGGAAGAGAGCAGTACTTC.

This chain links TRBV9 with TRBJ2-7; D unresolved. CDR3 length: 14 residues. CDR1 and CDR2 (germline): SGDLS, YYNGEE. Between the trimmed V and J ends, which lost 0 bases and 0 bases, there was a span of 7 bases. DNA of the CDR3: TGTGCCAGCAGCGTAGGTCACACCTCCTACGAGCAGTACTTC. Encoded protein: CASSVGHTSYEQYF.

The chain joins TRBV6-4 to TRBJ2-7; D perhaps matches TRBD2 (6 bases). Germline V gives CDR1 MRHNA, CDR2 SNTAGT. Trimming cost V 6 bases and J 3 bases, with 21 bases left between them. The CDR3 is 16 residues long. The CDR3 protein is CASREGWARIIYEQYF. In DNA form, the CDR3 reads TGTGCCAGCAGGGAGGGTTGGGCTCGGATTATCTACGAGCAGTACTTC.